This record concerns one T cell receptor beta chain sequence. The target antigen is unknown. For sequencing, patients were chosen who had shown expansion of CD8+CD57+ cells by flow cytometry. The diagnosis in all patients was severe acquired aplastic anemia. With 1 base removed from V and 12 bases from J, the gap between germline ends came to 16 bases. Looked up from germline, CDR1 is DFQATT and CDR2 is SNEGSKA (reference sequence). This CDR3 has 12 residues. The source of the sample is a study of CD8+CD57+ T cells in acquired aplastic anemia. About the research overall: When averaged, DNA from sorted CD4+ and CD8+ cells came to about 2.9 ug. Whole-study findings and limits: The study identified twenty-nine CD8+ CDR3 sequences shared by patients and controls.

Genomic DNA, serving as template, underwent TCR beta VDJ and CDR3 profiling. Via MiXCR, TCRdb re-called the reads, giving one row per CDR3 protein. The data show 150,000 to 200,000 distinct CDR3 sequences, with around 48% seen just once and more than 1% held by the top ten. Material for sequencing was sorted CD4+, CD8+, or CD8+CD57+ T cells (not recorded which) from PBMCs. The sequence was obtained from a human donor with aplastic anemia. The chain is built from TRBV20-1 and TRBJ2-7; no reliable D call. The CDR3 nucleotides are TGCAGTGCTAGAGCCGATTACAACAACCTGTACTTC. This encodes CSARADYNNLYF.